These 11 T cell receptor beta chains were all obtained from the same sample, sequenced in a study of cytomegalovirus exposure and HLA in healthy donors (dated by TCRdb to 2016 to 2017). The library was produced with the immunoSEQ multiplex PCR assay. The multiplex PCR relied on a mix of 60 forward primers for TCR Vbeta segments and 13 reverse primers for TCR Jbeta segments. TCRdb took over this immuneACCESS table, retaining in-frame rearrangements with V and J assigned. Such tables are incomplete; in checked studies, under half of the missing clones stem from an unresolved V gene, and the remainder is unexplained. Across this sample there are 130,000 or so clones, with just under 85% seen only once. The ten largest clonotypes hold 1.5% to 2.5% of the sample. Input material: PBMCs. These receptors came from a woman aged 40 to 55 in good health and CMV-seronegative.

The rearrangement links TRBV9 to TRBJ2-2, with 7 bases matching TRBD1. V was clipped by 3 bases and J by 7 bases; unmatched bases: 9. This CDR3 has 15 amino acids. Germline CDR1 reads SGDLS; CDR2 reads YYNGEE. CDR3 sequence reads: CASSGKGGGGGELFF. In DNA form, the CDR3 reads TGTGCCAGCAGCGGAAAAGGGGGCGGCGGCGGGGAGCTGTTTTTT.

The CDR3 reads CASSQDLAGVYNEQYF. As DNA, the CDR3 is TGCGCCAGCAGCCAAGACCTAGCGGGAGTGTATAACGAGCAGTACTTC. The V and J genes are TRBV4-3 and TRBJ2-7, with 10 bases lining up with TRBD2. The CDR3 loop spans 16 amino acids. Germline values: CDR1 LGHNA, CDR2 YSLEER. Trimming took 0 bases from V and 5 from J; bases not matched to a gene: 7.

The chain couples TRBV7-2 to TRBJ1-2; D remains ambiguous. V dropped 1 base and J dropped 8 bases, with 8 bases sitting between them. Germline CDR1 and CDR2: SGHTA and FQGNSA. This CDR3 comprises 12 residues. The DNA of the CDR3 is TGTGCCAGCAGCTTAGACAGATGGGGCTACACCTTC. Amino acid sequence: CASSLDRWGYTF.

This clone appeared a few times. The CDR3 DNA reads TGTGCCAGCAGCAGGACTAGGACTAGCAATGAGCAGTTCTTC. Protein sequence: CASSRTRTSNEQFF. The chain has TRBV7-8 and TRBJ2-1; 7 nucleotides line up with TRBD2. After removal of 5 bases from V and 6 bases from J, the junction contained 7 bases not matched to a gene. The CDR3 is 14 amino acids. Germline loops: CDR1 SGHVS, CDR2 FQNEAQ. The variable domain in full, with the rest retrieved from reference TRBV7-8 and TRBJ2-1, is GAGVSQSPRYKVAKRGQDVALRCDPISGHVSLFWYQQALGQGPEFLTYFQNEAQLDKSGLPSDRFFAERPEGSVSTLKIQRTQQEDSAVYLCASSRTRTSNEQFFGPGTRLTVL.

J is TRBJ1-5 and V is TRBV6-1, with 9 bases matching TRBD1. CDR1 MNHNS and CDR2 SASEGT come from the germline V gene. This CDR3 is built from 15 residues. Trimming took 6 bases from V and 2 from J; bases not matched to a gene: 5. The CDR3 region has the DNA TGTGCCAGCAGGATAACAGGGGGCGGCAATCAGCCCCAGCATTTT. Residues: CASRITGGGNQPQHF.

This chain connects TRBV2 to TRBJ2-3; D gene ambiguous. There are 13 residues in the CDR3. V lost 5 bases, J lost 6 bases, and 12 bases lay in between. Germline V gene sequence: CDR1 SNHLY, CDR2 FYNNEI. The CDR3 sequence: CASSQIQRDTQYF. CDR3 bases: TGTGCCAGCAGTCAGATCCAGAGGGATACGCAGTATTTT. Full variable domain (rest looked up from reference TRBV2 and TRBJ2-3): EPEVTQTPSHQVTQMGQEVILRCVPISNHLYFYWYRQILGQKVEFLVSFYNNEISEKSEIFDDQFSVERPDGSNFTLKIRSTKLEDSAMYFCASSQIQRDTQYFGPGTRLTVL.

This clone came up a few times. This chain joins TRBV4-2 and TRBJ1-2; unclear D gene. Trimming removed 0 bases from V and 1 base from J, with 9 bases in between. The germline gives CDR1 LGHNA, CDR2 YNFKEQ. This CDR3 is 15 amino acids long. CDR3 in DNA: TGTGCCAGCAGCCAAGAGACCGGCGGTAACTATGGCTACACCTTC. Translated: CASSQETGGNYGYTF.

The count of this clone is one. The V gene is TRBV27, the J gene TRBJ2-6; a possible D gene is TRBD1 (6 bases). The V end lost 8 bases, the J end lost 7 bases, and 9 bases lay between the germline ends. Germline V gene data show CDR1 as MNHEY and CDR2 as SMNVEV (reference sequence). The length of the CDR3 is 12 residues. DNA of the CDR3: TGTGCCAGCGCCGGGACAGCCAACGTCCTGACTTTC. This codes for CASAGTANVLTF. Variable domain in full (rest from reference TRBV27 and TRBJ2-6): EAQVTQNPRYLITVTGKKLTVTCSQNMNHEYMSWYRQDPGLGLRQIYYSMNVEVTDKGDVPEGYKVSRKEKRNFPLILESPSPNQTSLYFCASAGTANVLTFGAGSRLTVL.

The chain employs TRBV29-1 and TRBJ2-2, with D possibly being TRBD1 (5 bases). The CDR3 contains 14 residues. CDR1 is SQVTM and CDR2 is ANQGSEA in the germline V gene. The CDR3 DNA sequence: TGCAGTACTTTGGGGCAGGGTAACACCGGGGAGCTGTTTTTT. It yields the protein CSTLGQGNTGELFF.

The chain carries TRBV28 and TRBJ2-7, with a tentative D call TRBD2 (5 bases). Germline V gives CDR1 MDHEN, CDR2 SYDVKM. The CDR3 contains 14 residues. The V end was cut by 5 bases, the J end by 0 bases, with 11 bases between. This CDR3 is CASSPLVFSYEQYF. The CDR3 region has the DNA TGTGCCAGCAGTCCACTAGTGTTCTCCTACGAGCAGTACTTC.

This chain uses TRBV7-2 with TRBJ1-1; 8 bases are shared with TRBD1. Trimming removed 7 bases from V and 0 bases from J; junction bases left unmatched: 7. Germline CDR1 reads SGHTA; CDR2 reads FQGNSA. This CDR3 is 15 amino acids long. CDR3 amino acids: CASIDRGKLNTEAFF. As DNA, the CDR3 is TGTGCCAGCATCGACAGGGGAAAATTGAACACTGAAGCTTTCTTT.